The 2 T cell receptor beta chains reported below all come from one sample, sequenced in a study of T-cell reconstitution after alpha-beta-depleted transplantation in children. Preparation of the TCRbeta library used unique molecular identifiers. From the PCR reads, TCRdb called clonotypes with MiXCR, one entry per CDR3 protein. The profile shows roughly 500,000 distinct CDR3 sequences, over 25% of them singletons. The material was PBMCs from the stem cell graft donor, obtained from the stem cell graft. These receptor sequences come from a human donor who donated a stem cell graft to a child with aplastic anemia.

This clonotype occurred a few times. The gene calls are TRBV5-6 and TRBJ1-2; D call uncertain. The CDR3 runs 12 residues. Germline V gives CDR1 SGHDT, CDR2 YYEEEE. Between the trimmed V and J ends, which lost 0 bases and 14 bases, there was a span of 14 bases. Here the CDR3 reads CASSLGELDGTF. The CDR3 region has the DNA TGTGCCAGCAGCTTGGGGGAACTCGACGGGACCTTC.

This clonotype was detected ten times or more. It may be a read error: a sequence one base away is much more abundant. CDR3: CATSRDMDSGANGLTF. CDR3 DNA: TGTGCCACCAGCAGGGACATGGACTCTGGGGCCAACGGCCTGACTTTC. The rearrangement links TRBV15 to TRBJ2-6; D possibly uses TRBD1 or TRBD2 (5 bases each). The CDR3 spans 16 residues. CDR1 and CDR2 from the germline V gene are LNHNV and YYDKDF (reference sequence).